One TCR beta chain is described in this entry. Only in-frame clones appear in the TCRdb table, and some are missing; sequencing was by immunoSEQ multiplex PCR. The sample lists 30,000 to 40,000 clones; under 90% were seen once. From germline, CDR1 is SNHLY and CDR2 FYNNEI. V dropped 6 bases and J dropped 6; count of bases not matched to a gene: 5. The CDR3 spans 14 residues. The sample originates from a study of blood T cell repertoires in COVID-19. V is TRBV2 and J is TRBJ2-1, with 10 bases matching TRBD2. Sequences were obtained from peripheral blood. The TCR comes from a human donor in a cohort sampled during active COVID-19. In nucleotides, the CDR3 is TGTGCCAGCAGGAGAAGCGGGGGGGCCAATGAGCAGTTCTTC. It is translated as CASRRSGGANEQFF.